This T cell receptor beta chain was captured in a study of blood T cell repertoires in COVID-19 (dated by TCRdb to 2018 to 2020). Some background on the complete study: The collaborator samples originated in the United States, Italy and Spain and spanned the acute and convalescent phases of COVID-19. The prospective study material was composed of cDNA or gDNA derived from T cells, B-cell-depleted T cells, or PBMCs. Deeply sampled blood TCRbeta repertoires from subjects exposed to, actively infected with, or recovered from COVID-19 were included in the dataset. The repertoires were released in a freely available public database intended as a resource for research on the immune response to SARS-CoV-2. Samples came from the ongoing ImmuneRACE study (first 160 participants) plus 1,254 subjects from 6 global collaborators. The sample metadata nearly always contained a de-identified subject ID, COVID-19 status, age in years and sex. Where available, HLA class I and class II types were obtained from metadata supplied by the sample provider rather than from assay-based typing.

Taken from the germline V gene (reference sequence), the CDR1 and CDR2 loops are LNHDA and SQIVND. From cysteine to phenylalanine, the CDR3 is 18 amino acids long. The read is trimmed to its CDR3 DNA, 54 bases read in frame from base 1. At the junction V is shortened by 1 base and J by 4 bases; bases outside the gene matches: 9. Results the study describes overall, beyond this receptor: Clinical and demographic metadata were provided uncurated, with the amount varying by source and participant.

In the prospective study, participants were about 18 to 90 years old, resided in about two dozen geographic areas of the United States, and were enrolled through a virtual design. In the prospective study, participants were assigned to cohorts based on the clinical history participants reported in a screening survey and a study questionnaire. Exposed participants were defined as having been in contact with someone with a PCR-confirmed or clinician-diagnosed COVID-19 case within 2 weeks of study entry. In the prospective study, whole blood, serum and a nasopharyngeal or oropharyngeal swab were collected from each participant by mobile phlebotomists. Over an approximately two-month period, participants in the prospective study had the option of providing additional blood draws and questionnaires. Blood samples from the prospective study were shipped frozen or at room temperature prior to DNA extraction.

TCRbeta CDR3 regions were amplified from genomic DNA by means of the immunoSEQ Assay, a bias-controlled multiplex PCR. The authors processed their data as follows. Within the assay, amplification of reference gene primers was used to estimate how many nucleated cells each sample contained. To quantify the absolute abundance of each unique TCRbeta CDR3 rearrangement, sequence reads were collapsed and filtered. For each sample, productive Simpson clonality was calculated as the square root of Simpson's diversity index across productive rearrangements. This immuneACCESS table, as held by TCRdb, lists in-frame sequences with V and J called but not all clones. Of the missing ones, under half trace to an unresolved V gene in checked studies; the others have no known cause. V, J and clone size reflect that table, while D and trimming were determined from the DNA. The sample profile shows 270,000 or so clones; about 85% of them were found once. The ten largest clonotypes hold around 6.3% of the sample.

A remark on this clone: Its antigen target is currently unknown. Base qualities were left out, and no much larger clone turns up one base away.

The chain is assembled from TRBV19 and TRBJ2-1; the junction holds 11 bases that match TRBD2. The sequence was collected from a woman aged 45 to 65 who had been exposed to COVID-19. The sequencing input was PBMCs or T cells enriched from blood (not recorded which). In nucleotides, the sequence is TGTGCCAGTAGTATAGTAACCCTAGCGGGGGGCCTATACAATGAGCAGTTCTTC. This is translated as CASSIVTLAGGLYNEQFF.